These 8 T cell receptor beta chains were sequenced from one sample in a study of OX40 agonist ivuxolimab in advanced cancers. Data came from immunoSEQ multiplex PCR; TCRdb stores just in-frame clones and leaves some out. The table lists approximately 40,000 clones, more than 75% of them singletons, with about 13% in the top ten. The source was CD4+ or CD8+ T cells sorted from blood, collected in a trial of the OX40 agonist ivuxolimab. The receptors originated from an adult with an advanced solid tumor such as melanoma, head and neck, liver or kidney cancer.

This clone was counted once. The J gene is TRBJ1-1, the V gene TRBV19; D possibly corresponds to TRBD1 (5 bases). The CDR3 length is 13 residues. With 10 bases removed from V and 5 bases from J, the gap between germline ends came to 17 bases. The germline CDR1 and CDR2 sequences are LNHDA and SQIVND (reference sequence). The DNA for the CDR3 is TGTGCCACACTTCATCCCGGGGGGACTGAAGCTTTCTTT. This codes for CATLHPGGTEAFF.

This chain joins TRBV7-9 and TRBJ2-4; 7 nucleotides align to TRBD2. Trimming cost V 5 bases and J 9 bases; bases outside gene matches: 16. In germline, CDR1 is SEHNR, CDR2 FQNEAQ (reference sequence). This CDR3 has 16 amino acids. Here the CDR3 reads CASSVGGGEGVGIQYF. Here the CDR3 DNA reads TGTGCCAGCAGCGTCGGTGGGGGGGAAGGAGTGGGCATTCAGTACTTC.

The CDR3 reads CASSLVNIQYF. The CDR3 nucleotides are TGCGCCAGCAGCTTGGTTAACATTCAGTACTTC. This chain connects TRBV5-1 to TRBJ2-4; no clear D gene. Germline V gene sequence: CDR1 SGHRS, CDR2 YFSETQ. V lost 0 bases to trimming and J lost 7 bases, with 2 bases between them. The CDR3 contains 11 residues.

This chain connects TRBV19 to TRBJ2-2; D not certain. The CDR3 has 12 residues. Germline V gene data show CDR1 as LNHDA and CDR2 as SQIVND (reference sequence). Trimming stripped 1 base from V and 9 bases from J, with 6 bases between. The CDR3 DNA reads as TGTGCCAGTAGTATAGGAACCTGGGAGCTGTTTTTT. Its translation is CASSIGTWELFF.

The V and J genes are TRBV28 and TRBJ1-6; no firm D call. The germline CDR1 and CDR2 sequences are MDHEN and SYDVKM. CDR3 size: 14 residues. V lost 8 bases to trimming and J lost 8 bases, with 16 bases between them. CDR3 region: CASRLLGRHSPLHF. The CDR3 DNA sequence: TGTGCCAGCCGCCTCCTGGGTCGGCATTCACCCCTCCACTTT.

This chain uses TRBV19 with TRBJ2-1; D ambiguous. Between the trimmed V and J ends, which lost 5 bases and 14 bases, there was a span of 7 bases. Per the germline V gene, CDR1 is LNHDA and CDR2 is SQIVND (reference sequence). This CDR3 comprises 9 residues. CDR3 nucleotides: TGTGCCAGTAGTGCCCACGAGTTCTTC. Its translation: CASSAHEFF.

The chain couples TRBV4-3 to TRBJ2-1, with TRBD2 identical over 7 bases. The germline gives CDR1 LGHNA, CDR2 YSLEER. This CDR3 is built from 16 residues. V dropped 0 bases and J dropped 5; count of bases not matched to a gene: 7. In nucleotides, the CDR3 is TGCGCCAGCAGCCAAGATCGCGGGAGAGGGCACAATGAGCAGTTCTTC. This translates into CASSQDRGRGHNEQFF.

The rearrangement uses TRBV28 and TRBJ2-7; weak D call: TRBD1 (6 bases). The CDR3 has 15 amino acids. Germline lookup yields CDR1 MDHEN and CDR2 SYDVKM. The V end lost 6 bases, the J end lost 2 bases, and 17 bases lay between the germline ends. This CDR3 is CASSQVQGLTYEQYF. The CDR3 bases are TGTGCCAGCAGCCAAGTACAGGGATTGACCTACGAGCAGTACTTC.